One sample yielded the 21 T cell receptor beta chains listed below, sequenced in a study of Graves' ophthalmopathy and Graves' hyperthyroidism. Amplified material comprised TCR beta CDR3 regions derived from RNA transcripts. First-round RT-PCR with HTBI primers preceded a second-round multiplex PCR. TCRdb analysed the multiplex PCR reads with MiXCR anew, one entry per CDR3 protein. In the table there are roughly 400,000 distinct CDR3 sequences, about a sixth of which are singletons. Material: peripheral blood. The receptors come from an adult woman with stable Graves' hyperthyroidism.

This clonotype was detected many times. This sequence joins TRBV20-1 and TRBJ1-5; TRBD1 matches at 10 bases. The trim removed 6 bases at V and 6 bases at J, leaving 8 bases unmatched. The CDR3 is 14 amino acids. Germline V gives CDR1 DFQATT, CDR2 SNEGSKA (reference sequence). The CDR3 DNA is TGCAGTGCAAAGGGACAGGGGAACCTTCAGCCCCAGCATTTT. This gives the protein CSAKGQGNLQPQHF.

At least ten counts were recorded for this clonotype. V is TRBV24-1 and J is TRBJ1-1; the D is unclear. V gave up 4 bases and J gave up 0 bases, with 8 bases separating them. Germline CDR1 is KGHDR and CDR2 is SFDVKD. The CDR3 consists of 14 residues. The CDR3 nucleotides read TGTGCCACCAGTGACTCGGACCTGAACACTGAAGCTTTCTTT. Translating gives CATSDSDLNTEAFF.

In DNA, the CDR3 is TGTGCCAGCAGCTTCAAGCGGGAGAGAGACGGGGAGCTGTTTTTT. Translating gives CASSFKRERDGELFF. V usage is TRBV11-2 and J usage is TRBJ2-2, with 8 bases lining up with TRBD2. Germline V gene sequence: CDR1 SGHAT, CDR2 FQNNGV. CDR3 size: 15 residues. With V trimmed by 3 bases and J by 7 bases, 7 bases remained unmatched.

This clonotype was seen more than once but under ten times. A much larger clone lies a single base off, so this may be a read error. The chain uses TRBV7-9 and TRBJ1-5, with TRBD1 matching over 7 bases. The germline CDR1 and CDR2 sequences are SEHNR and FQNEAQ (reference sequence). V was pared by 5 bases and J by 0 bases, with 4 bases of the junction left unmatched. The CDR3 length is 15 residues. As DNA, the CDR3 is TGTGCCAGCAGCAAGGACAGGATTAGCAATCAGCCCCAGCATTTT. It codes for CASSKDRISNQPQHF.

V usage is TRBV28 and J usage is TRBJ2-5; TRBD2 matches at 14 bases. Germline trimming cut 6 bases from V and 4 bases from J; bases unmatched to any gene: 7. The CDR3 spans 16 residues. CDR1 is MDHEN and CDR2 is SYDVKM in the germline V gene. The CDR3 protein is CASRPPGLAGVETQYF. Written as DNA, the CDR3 is TGTGCCAGCAGACCCCCGGGACTAGCGGGAGTAGAGACCCAGTACTTC.

This clonotype was recorded many times. The rearrangement joins TRBV12-3 or TRBV12-4 to TRBJ1-1, with D hard to call. Between the trimmed V and J ends, which lost 7 bases and 4 bases, there was a span of 7 bases. The CDR3 consists of 11 residues. The CDR3 nucleotides are TGTGCCAGCATCGACACCACTGAAGCTTTCTTT. It is translated as CASIDTTEAFF.

This clonotype was seen at least ten times. The V call is TRBV11-2, the J call TRBJ2-7, with D unresolved. CDR1 is SGHAT and CDR2 is FQNNGV in the germline V gene. Trimming cost V 2 bases and J 0 bases, with 14 bases left between them. There are 16 residues in the CDR3. The CDR3 loop reads CASSLSWTVSSYEQYF. CDR3 nucleotide sequence: TGTGCCAGCAGCTTATCCTGGACCGTTAGCTCCTACGAGCAGTACTTC.

Many counts were recorded for this clonotype. The J gene is TRBJ2-7, the V gene TRBV7-9; D is uncertain. This CDR3 region has 14 residues. V lost 0 bases and J lost 3, with 9 bases in between. Germline V gene sequence: CDR1 SEHNR, CDR2 FQNEAQ (reference sequence). The CDR3 coding sequence is TGTGCCAGCAGCTTAGCCAACGGCGTCTACGAGCAGTACTTC. It codes for CASSLANGVYEQYF.

V and J are TRBV3-1 and TRBJ2-7, with unresolved D. Germline values: CDR1 LGHDT, CDR2 YNNKEL (reference sequence). There are 16 residues in the CDR3. V lost 2 bases and J 5 bases, leaving 19 bases between the germline ends. In nucleotides, the CDR3 is TGTGCCAGCAGCCAATCCCGAGTAGTTGTAAAAGACGAGCAGTACTTC. Translation gives CASSQSRVVVKDEQYF.

This clonotype was picked up many times. The CDR3 nucleotides read TGTGCCAGCAGTTCCGGGAGCTCGAACACTGAAGCTTTCTTT. Translating gives CASSSGSSNTEAFF. The gene calls are TRBV12-3 or TRBV12-4 and TRBJ1-1; no clear D. Trimming left V 4 bases short and J 1 base short, with 10 bases between. The CDR3 sequence is 14 residues long.

This clonotype has only a few counts. The V call is TRBV7-9, the J call TRBJ2-5; possibly TRBD1 for D (5 bases). The CDR3 is 15 residues long. Looked up from germline, CDR1 is SEHNR and CDR2 is FQNEAQ (reference sequence). V lost 4 bases to trimming and J lost 5 bases, with 17 bases between them. DNA of the CDR3: TGTGCCAGCAGCTCCTACTCAGGGTATCCGGAGACCCAGTACTTC. Translating it yields CASSSYSGYPETQYF.

A remark on this clonotype: A read error may explain this, as a much larger clone is one base away. This chain connects TRBV24-1 to TRBJ2-1; D is unclear. There are 16 residues in the CDR3. The germline V gene has CDR1 KGHDR and CDR2 SFDVKD. Trimming stripped 2 bases from V and 2 bases from J, with 12 bases between. The chain's CDR3 is CATSDSGLDPYNEQFF. The CDR3 DNA follows: TGTGCCACCAGTGATTCTGGGCTGGACCCCTACAATGAGCAGTTCTTC.

This clonotype was counted at least ten times. The chain has TRBV7-9 and TRBJ2-7, with no clear D. Germline loops: CDR1 SEHNR, CDR2 FQNEAQ (reference sequence). The V end lost 3 bases, the J end lost 6 bases, and 12 bases lay between the germline ends. CDR3 length equals 13 residues. DNA of the CDR3: TGTGCCAGCAGCTTCGTTAGGCCGAGCGAGCAGTACTTC. Residues: CASSFVRPSEQYF. Combining the CDR3 with reference TRBV7-9 and TRBJ2-7 gives the whole variable domain DTGVSQNPRHKITKRGQNVTFRCDPISEHNRLYWYRQTLGQGPEFLTYFQNEAQLEKSRLLSDRFSAERPKGSFSTLEIQRTEQGDSAMYLCASSFVRPSEQYFGPGTRLTVT.

This clonotype was counted at least ten times. The chain recombines TRBV6-5 with TRBJ1-2; TRBD1 matches 8 bases. CDR3 length: 13 residues. V lost 7 bases to trimming and J lost 3 bases; unmatched junction nucleotides: 4. From germline, CDR1 is MNHEY and CDR2 SVGAGI. The CDR3 is CASTGGADYGYTF. The CDR3 DNA reads as TGTGCCAGCACAGGGGGCGCGGACTATGGCTACACCTTC.

This clonotype has ten or more counts. This rearrangement joins TRBV6-1 to TRBJ2-5, with unresolved D. Trimming took 5 bases from V and 2 from J, leaving 9 bases between them. This CDR3 spans 13 amino acids. CDR1 and CDR2 (germline): MNHNS, SASEGT. The CDR3 protein is CASSPSRQETQYF. DNA for the CDR3: TGTGCCAGCAGTCCCAGCAGGCAAGAGACCCAGTACTTC.

This clonotype occurred a few times. This chain links TRBV5-1 with TRBJ1-2; D ambiguous. The germline V and J ends were trimmed by 5 bases and 0 bases, with 11 bases remaining between them. The CDR3 runs 14 residues. Germline CDR1 is SGHRS and CDR2 is YFSETQ. The CDR3 protein is CASSSDGTNYGYTF. CDR3 DNA: TGCGCCAGCAGTTCGGACGGTACTAACTATGGCTACACCTTC.

This clonotype was seen many times. The chain combines TRBV28 with TRBJ1-2; TRBD1 is a possible D gene (6 bases). V was pared by 5 bases and J by 0 bases, with 16 bases between. The CDR3 sequence is 16 residues long. The germline CDR1 and CDR2 sequences are MDHEN and SYDVKM. This chain's CDR3 is CASSDPNRVANYGYTF. The DNA of the CDR3 is TGTGCCAGCAGTGATCCAAACAGGGTCGCTAACTATGGCTACACCTTC.

This clonotype was recorded at least ten times. The chain employs TRBV15 and TRBJ2-2; D gene unclear. V was cut by 0 bases and J by 0 bases, with 8 bases left in between. This CDR3 is built from 16 residues. Germline loops: CDR1 LNHNV, CDR2 YYDKDF (reference sequence). The CDR3 DNA sequence: TGTGCCACCAGCAGAGATTGGCAGGCGAACACCGGGGAGCTGTTTTTT. Translating gives CATSRDWQANTGELFF.

This clonotype has a count of ten or more. V usage is TRBV28 and J usage is TRBJ2-5; perhaps TRBD2 as D (6 bases). Germline V gene data show CDR1 as MDHEN and CDR2 as SYDVKM. CDR3 length equals 14 residues. Trimming pared 4 bases from V and 5 bases from J, leaving 14 bases between. The CDR3 is CASSSVGGLETQYF. CDR3 coding DNA: TGTGCCAGCAGTTCTGTCGGAGGGCTGGAGACCCAGTACTTC.

This clonotype was observed many times. This rearrangement joins TRBV30 to TRBJ1-2; D remains ambiguous. CDR3 length: 14 amino acids. Trimming removed 3 bases from V and 0 bases from J, with 11 bases in between. CDR1 is GTSNPN and CDR2 is SVGIG in the germline V gene (reference sequence). CDR3 sequence (DNA): TGTGCCTGGAGGCGTCAGGCTACTAACTATGGCTACACCTTC. As protein: CAWRRQATNYGYTF.

The rearrangement joins TRBV7-8 to TRBJ2-5; 9 bases match TRBD2. From germline, CDR1 is SGHVS and CDR2 FQNEAQ. The CDR3 sequence is 15 residues long. Unmatched junction bases numbered 7, after V lost 5 bases and J lost 3 bases. The CDR3 DNA reads TGTGCCAGCAGCCCAGGAGCGGGGGGAAAAGAGACCCAGTACTTC. Its translation: CASSPGAGGKETQYF.